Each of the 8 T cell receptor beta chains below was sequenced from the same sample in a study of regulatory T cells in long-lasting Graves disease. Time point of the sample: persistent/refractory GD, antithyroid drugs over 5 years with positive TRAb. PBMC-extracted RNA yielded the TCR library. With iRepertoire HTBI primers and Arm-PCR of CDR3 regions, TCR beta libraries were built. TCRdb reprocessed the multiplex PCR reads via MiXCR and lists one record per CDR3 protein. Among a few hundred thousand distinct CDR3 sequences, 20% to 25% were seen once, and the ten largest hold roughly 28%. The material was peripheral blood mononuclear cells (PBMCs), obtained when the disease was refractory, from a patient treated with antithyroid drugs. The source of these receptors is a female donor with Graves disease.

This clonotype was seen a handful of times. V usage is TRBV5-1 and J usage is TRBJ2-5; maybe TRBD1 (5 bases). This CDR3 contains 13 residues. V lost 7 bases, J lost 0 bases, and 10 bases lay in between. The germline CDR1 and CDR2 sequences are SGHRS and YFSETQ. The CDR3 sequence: CASRRRDQETQYF. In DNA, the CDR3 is TGCGCCAGCCGGCGCAGGGACCAAGAGACCCAGTACTTC. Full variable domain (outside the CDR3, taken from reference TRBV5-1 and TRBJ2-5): KAGVTQTPRYLIKTRGQQVTLSCSPISGHRSVSWYQQTPGQGLQFLFEYFSETQRNKGNFPGRFSGRQFSNSRSEMNVSTLELGDSALYLCASRRRDQETQYFGPGTRLLVL.

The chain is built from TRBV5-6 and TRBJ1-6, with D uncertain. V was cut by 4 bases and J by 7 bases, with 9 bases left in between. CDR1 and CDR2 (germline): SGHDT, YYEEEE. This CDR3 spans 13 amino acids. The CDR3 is CASSRTENSPLHF. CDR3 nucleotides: TGTGCCAGCAGCCGGACGGAGAATTCACCCCTCCACTTT.

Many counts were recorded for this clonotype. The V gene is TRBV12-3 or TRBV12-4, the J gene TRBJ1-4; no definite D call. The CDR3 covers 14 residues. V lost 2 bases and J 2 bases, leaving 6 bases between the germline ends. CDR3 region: CASSLSWTNEKLFF. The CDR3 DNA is TGTGCCAGCAGTTTAAGCTGGACTAATGAAAAACTGTTTTTT.

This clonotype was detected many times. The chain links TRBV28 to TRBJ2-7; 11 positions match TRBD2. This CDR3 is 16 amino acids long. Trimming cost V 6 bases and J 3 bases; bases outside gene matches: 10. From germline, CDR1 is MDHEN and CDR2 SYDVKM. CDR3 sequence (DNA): TGTGCCAGCAGCCGTACTAGCGGGAGTAAGGGCTACGAGCAGTACTTC. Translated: CASSRTSGSKGYEQYF.

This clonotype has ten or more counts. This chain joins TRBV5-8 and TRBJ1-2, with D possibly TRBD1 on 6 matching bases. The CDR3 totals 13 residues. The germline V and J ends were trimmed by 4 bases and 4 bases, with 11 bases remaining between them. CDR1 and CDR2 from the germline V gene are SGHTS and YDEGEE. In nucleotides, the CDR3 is TGTGCCAGCAGCCGCGCGGACAGCTATGGCTACACCTTC. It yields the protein CASSRADSYGYTF.

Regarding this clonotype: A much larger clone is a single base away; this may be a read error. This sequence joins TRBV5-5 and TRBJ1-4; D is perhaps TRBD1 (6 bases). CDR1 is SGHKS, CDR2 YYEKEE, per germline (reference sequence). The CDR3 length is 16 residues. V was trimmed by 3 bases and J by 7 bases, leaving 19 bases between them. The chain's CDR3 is CASSSRLQGPPEKLFF. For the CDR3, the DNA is TGTGCCAGCAGCTCCAGATTACAGGGACCTCCTGAAAAACTGTTTTTT. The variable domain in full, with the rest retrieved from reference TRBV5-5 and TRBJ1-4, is DAGVTQSPTHLIKTRGQQVTLRCSPISGHKSVSWYQQVLGQGPQFIFQYYEKEERGRGNFPDRFSARQFPNYSSELNVNALLLGDSALYLCASSSRLQGPPEKLFFGSGTQLSVL.

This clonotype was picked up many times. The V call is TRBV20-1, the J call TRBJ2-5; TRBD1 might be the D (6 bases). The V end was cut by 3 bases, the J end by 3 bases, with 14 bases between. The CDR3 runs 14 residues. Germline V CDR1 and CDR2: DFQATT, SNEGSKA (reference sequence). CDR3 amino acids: CSARSGDLKETQYF. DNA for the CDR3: TGCAGTGCTAGGTCAGGGGACCTGAAAGAGACCCAGTACTTC.

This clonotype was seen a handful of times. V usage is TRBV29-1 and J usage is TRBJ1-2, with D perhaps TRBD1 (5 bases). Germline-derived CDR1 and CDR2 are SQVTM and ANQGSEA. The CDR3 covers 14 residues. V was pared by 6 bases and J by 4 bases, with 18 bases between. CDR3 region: CSVYGGANVYGYTF. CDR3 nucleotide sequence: TGCAGCGTATATGGTGGGGCCAATGTCTATGGCTACACCTTC.